The source of this T cell receptor (beta chain) is a study of beta chain features in type 1 diabetes. General study findings and limits: Compared to healthy donors, patients appeared to have naive, central memory and Treg TCRB repertoires that were more alike.

Expressed TCRB transcripts were sequenced because the entire RNA isolate underwent reverse transcription. Clones were read by immunoSEQ multiplex PCR, and TCRdb kept only the in-frame ones, dropping some. The table shows some 360,000 clones, with about 20% occurring only once. Purity exceeded 98% in all sorted populations. The junction had 10 bases not matched to a gene; V was cut back by 6 bases and J by 8 bases. CDR1 and CDR2 (germline): SGHAT, FQNNGV. This CDR3 has 14 residues. This clone was seen a few times. What it binds is unknown. This chain uses TRBV11-2 with TRBJ2-1; 7 bases fit TRBD1. The sample comprised naive CD4+ T cells from blood. This TCR came from a woman aged 18-29 years in good health. This CDR3 reads CASSSGTVIDEQFF. The CDR3 nucleotides read TGTGCCAGCAGTTCCGGGACAGTTATCGATGAGCAGTTCTTC.